A single sample gave rise to the 14 T cell receptor beta chains below, sequenced in a study of blood T cell repertoires in COVID-19. Libraries were prepared by immunoSEQ multiplex PCR; TCRdb keeps only in-frame clonotypes and omits some of them. The repertoire holds 200,000 to 300,000 clones, about nine tenths seen once, with over 2% in the top ten. The sample consisted of PBMCs or T cells enriched from blood (not recorded which). The receptors were sampled from a woman aged 35 to 49 with acute COVID-19.

This chain connects TRBV6-2 or TRBV6-3 to TRBJ2-7; TRBD1 matches 9 bases. V lost 6 bases to trimming and J lost 7 bases; unmatched junction nucleotides: 4. CDR1 MNHEY and CDR2 SVGEGT come from the germline V gene. The CDR3 consists of 12 residues. The CDR3, as DNA: TGTGCCAGCAGCGACAGGGGGTATGAGCAGTACTTC. It translates to CASSDRGYEQYF.

This chain joins TRBV7-9 and TRBJ2-4; the match to TRBD1 covers 9 bases. The germline gives CDR1 SEHNR, CDR2 FQNEAQ (reference sequence). CDR3 length equals 15 residues. V dropped 5 bases and J dropped 9; count of bases not matched to a gene: 11. CDR3 DNA: TGTGCCAGCAGCCCGGGACAGGGTCAGGCGGGCATTCAGTACTTC. Protein product: CASSPGQGQAGIQYF.

This chain links TRBV24-1 with TRBJ2-7, with TRBD2 matching over 14 bases. V gave up 3 bases and J gave up 5 bases; unmatched junction bases: 5. CDR3 size: 16 residues. Per germline, CDR1 KGHDR and CDR2 SFDVKD. The CDR3 spells CATSDPGLAGVNEQYV. The CDR3 DNA sequence: TGTGCCACCAGTGATCCGGGACTAGCGGGAGTGAACGAGCAGTACGTC.

The chain uses TRBV5-4 and TRBJ2-3, with D possibly TRBD2 on 6 matching bases. The CDR3 has 16 amino acids. The V end was cut by 3 bases, the J end by 6 bases, with 20 bases between. Germline values: CDR1 SGHNT, CDR2 YYREEE (reference sequence). CDR3 protein: CASSSAGTLDGDTQYF. DNA for the CDR3: TGTGCCAGCAGCTCAGCCGGGACTCTCGACGGGGATACGCAGTATTTT.

V gene TRBV30 combines with J gene TRBJ1-1, with D tentatively TRBD1 (6 bases). This CDR3 is built from 13 residues. Germline V gene data show CDR1 as GTSNPN and CDR2 as SVGIG (reference sequence). V lost 3 bases and J 2 bases, leaving 10 bases between the germline ends. Here the CDR3 reads CAWSRQANTEAFF. CDR3 bases: TGTGCCTGGAGCCGACAGGCTAACACTGAAGCTTTCTTT. Full variable domain (outside the CDR3, taken from reference TRBV30 and TRBJ1-1): SQTIHQWPATLVQPVGSPLSLECTVEGTSNPNLYWYRQAAGRGLQLLFYSVGIGQISSEVPQNLSASRPQDRQFILSSKKLLLSDSGFYLCAWSRQANTEAFFGQGTRLTVV.

The V gene is TRBV4-3, the J gene TRBJ2-2; TRBD2 might be the D (6 bases). This CDR3 has 13 residues. Trimming left V 8 bases short and J 6 bases short, with 13 bases between. CDR1 and CDR2 (germline): LGHNA, YSLEER. CDR3 amino acids: CASSRGYAGELFF. Here the CDR3 DNA reads TGCGCCAGCTCTCGGGGGTACGCCGGGGAGCTGTTTTTT.

This clone was recorded once. The chain has TRBV5-5 and TRBJ2-1; D unclear. Trimming shortened V by 0 bases and J by 6 bases, and 7 bases separated the two germline ends. CDR1 and CDR2 from the germline V gene are SGHKS and YYEKEE (reference sequence). This CDR3 comprises 13 residues. The CDR3 nucleotides read TGTGCCAGCAGCTTGGCCCTTTTCAATGAGCAGTTCTTC. Amino acids: CASSLALFNEQFF.

The chain combines TRBV5-6 with TRBJ1-1; possibly TRBD1 for D (5 bases). V lost 0 bases to trimming and J lost 6 bases, with 6 bases between them. CDR1 is SGHDT, CDR2 YYEEEE, per germline. The CDR3 sequence is 12 residues long. CDR3 sequence: CASSLGQPEAFF. The CDR3 DNA sequence: TGTGCCAGCAGCTTGGGACAGCCTGAAGCTTTCTTT.

V gene TRBV7-2 combines with J gene TRBJ1-2; 8 bases map to TRBD1. V trimming: 5 bases; J trimming: 7 bases; junction bases outside the gene matches: 12. This CDR3 has 15 amino acids. The germline V gene encodes CDR1 SGHTA and CDR2 FQGNSA. The CDR3 here is CASSPSVQGAGGYTF. CDR3 nucleotide sequence: TGTGCCAGCAGCCCCTCTGTTCAGGGGGCGGGTGGCTACACCTTC.

The chain employs TRBV30 and TRBJ1-2; TRBD1 aligns across 7 bases. V trimming: 1 base; J trimming: 3 bases; junction bases outside the gene matches: 5. Germline CDR1 and CDR2: GTSNPN and SVGIG (reference sequence). The CDR3 extends over 14 amino acids. CDR3 in DNA: TGTGCCTGGAGTGAAACAGGGGCAGACTATGGCTACACCTTC. Amino acids: CAWSETGADYGYTF.

This chain links TRBV30 with TRBJ1-2, with TRBD1 matching over 10 bases. CDR3 size: 14 residues. Germline values: CDR1 GTSNPN, CDR2 SVGIG (reference sequence). V lost 2 bases to trimming and J lost 5 bases; unmatched junction nucleotides: 5. The CDR3 DNA is TGTGCCTGGAGTCCGACAGGGGGCTTATATGGCTACACCTTC. Encoded protein: CAWSPTGGLYGYTF.

The chain has TRBV5-1 and TRBJ2-1; 10 bases agree with TRBD2. The CDR3 has 14 residues. V was pared by 2 bases and J by 9 bases, with 5 bases of the junction left unmatched. CDR1 and CDR2 from the germline V gene are SGHRS and YFSETQ. CDR3 coding DNA: TGCGCCAGCAGCTTAGGGACTAGCGCAGGTGAGCAGTTCTTC. This encodes CASSLGTSAGEQFF. The complete variable domain, with remaining parts taken from reference TRBV5-1 and TRBJ2-1, reads KAGVTQTPRYLIKTRGQQVTLSCSPISGHRSVSWYQQTPGQGLQFLFEYFSETQRNKGNFPGRFSGRQFSNSRSEMNVSTLELGDSALYLCASSLGTSAGEQFFGPGTRLTVL.

The chain combines TRBV29-1 with TRBJ1-3; D possibly corresponds to TRBD1 (6 bases). V was pared by 4 bases and J by 4 bases, with 11 bases between. There are 13 residues in the CDR3. The germline V gene encodes CDR1 SQVTM and CDR2 ANQGSEA. The CDR3 bases are TGCAGCGTTGCCATGGGGGCAGGAAACACCATATATTTT. It is translated as CSVAMGAGNTIYF.

This clone came up a few times. The chain employs TRBV6-5 and TRBJ1-3; perhaps TRBD1 as D (6 bases). Trimming removed 4 bases from V and 0 bases from J, with 10 bases in between. The CDR3 extends over 15 amino acids. Germline lookup yields CDR1 MNHEY and CDR2 SVGAGI. The CDR3 loop reads CASSLTGYSGNTIYF. Here the CDR3 DNA reads TGTGCCAGCAGTTTAACAGGGTACTCTGGAAACACCATATATTTT.